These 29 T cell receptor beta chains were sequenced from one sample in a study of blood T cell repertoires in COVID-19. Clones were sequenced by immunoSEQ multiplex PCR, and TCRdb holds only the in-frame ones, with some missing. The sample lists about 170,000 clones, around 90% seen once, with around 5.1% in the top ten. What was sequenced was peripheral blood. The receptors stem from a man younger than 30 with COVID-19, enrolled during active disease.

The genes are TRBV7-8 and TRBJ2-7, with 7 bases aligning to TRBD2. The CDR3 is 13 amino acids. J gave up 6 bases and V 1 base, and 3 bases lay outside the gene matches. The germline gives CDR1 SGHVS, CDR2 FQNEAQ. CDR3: CASSLGEGGEQYF. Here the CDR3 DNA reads TGTGCCAGCAGCTTAGGGGAGGGCGGCGAGCAGTACTTC. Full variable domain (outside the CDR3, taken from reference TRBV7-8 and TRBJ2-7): GAGVSQSPRYKVAKRGQDVALRCDPISGHVSLFWYQQALGQGPEFLTYFQNEAQLDKSGLPSDRFFAERPEGSVSTLKIQRTQQEDSAVYLCASSLGEGGEQYFGPGTRLTVT.

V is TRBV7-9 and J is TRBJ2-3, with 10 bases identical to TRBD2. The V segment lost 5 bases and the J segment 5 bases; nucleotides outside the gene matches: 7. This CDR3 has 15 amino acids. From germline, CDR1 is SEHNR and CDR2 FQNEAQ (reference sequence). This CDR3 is CASSPSGRALDTQYF. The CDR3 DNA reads TGTGCCAGCAGCCCGAGCGGGAGGGCCTTAGATACGCAGTATTTT.

The CDR3 nucleotides read TGTGCCAGCAGCCCCTATGGACAGAAAACCTATGGCTACACCTTC. Translated, it gives CASSPYGQKTYGYTF. V and J are TRBV5-5 and TRBJ1-2; perhaps TRBD1 as D (6 bases). The V gene's germline CDR1 is SGHKS and CDR2 YYEKEE (reference sequence). Trimming pared 4 bases from V and 4 bases from J, leaving 17 bases between. This CDR3 has 15 residues.

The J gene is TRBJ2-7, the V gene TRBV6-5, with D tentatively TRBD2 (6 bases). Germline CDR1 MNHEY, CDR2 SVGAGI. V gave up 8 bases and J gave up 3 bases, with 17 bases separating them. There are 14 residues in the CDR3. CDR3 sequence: CASGLRGRNYEQYF. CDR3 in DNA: TGTGCCAGCGGCCTTCGAGGGAGGAACTACGAGCAGTACTTC.

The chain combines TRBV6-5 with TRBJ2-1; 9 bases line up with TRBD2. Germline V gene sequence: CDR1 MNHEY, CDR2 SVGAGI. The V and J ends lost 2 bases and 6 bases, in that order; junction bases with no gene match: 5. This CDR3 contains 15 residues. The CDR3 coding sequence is TGTGCCAGCAGTTACCCCCTAGCGGGGATCAATGAGCAGTTCTTC. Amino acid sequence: CASSYPLAGINEQFF.

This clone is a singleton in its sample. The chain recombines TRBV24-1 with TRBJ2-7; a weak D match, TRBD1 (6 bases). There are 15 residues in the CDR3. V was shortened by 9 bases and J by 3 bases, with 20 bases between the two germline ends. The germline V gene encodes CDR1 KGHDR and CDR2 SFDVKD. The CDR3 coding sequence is TGTGCCACCGGGCTATCCGACAGGCAAAACTACGAGCAGTACTTC. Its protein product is CATGLSDRQNYEQYF.

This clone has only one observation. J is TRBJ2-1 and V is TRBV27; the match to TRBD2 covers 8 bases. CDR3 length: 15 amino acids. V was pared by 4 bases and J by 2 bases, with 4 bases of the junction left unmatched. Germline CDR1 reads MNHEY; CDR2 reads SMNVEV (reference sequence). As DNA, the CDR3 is TGTGCCAGCAGTTCAGCGGGAGCCCCCTACAATGAGCAGTTCTTC. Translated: CASSSAGAPYNEQFF.

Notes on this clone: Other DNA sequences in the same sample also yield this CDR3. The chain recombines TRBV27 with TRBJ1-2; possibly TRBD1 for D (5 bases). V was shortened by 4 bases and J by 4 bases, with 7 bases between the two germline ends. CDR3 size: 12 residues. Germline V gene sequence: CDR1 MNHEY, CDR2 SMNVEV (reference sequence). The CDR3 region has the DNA TGTGCCAGCAGTTCGGGGGGCTATGGCTACACCTTC. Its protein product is CASSSGGYGYTF.

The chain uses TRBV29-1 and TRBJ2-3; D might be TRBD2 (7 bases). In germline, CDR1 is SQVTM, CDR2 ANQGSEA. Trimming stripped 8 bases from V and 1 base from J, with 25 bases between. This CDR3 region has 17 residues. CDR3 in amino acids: CSIRRGGGGVRTDTQYF. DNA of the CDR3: TGCAGCATCCGAAGGGGGGGCGGAGGGGTTCGCACAGATACGCAGTATTTT.

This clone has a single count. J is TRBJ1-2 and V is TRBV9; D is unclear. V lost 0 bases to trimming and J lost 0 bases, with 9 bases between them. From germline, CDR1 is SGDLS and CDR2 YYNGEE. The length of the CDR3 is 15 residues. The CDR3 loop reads CASSVAQTSNYGYTF. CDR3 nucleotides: TGTGCCAGCAGCGTAGCCCAGACTTCTAACTATGGCTACACCTTC.

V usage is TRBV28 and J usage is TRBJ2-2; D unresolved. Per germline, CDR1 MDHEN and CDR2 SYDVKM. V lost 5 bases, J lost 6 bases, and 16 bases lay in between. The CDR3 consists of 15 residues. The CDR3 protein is CASSPLFLGSGELFF. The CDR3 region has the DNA TGTGCCAGCAGTCCCCTTTTCCTAGGTTCCGGGGAGCTGTTTTTT.

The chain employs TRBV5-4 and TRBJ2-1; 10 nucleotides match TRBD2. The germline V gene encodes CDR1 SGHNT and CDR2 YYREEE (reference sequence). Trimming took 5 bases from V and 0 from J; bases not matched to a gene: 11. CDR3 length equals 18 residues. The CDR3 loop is CASRPGLATRSSYNEQFF. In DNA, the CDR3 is TGTGCCAGCAGACCGGGACTAGCGACACGAAGCTCCTACAATGAGCAGTTCTTC.

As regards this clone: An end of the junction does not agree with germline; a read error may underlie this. CDR3 region: CASSLQGDPTNEKLLF. CDR3 DNA: TGTGCCAGCAGCTTACAGGGGGACCCAACTAATGAAAAACTGCTTTTT. The rearrangement links TRBV7-6 to TRBJ1-4, with 7 bases aligning to TRBD1. The CDR3 consists of 16 residues. Germline V gene data show CDR1 as SGHVS and CDR2 as FNYEAQ.

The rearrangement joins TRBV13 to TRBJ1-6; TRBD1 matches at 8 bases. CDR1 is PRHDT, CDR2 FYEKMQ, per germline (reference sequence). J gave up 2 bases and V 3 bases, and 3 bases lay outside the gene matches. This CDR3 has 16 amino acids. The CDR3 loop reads CASSFSGGPYNSPLHF. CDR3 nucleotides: TGTGCCAGCAGCTTCTCAGGGGGCCCCTATAATTCACCCCTCCACTTT.

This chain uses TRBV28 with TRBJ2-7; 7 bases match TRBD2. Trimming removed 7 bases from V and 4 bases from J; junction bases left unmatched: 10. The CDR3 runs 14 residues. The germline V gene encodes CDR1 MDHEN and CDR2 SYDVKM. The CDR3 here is CASTDTSDRYEQYF. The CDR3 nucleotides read TGTGCCAGCACCGATACTAGCGATCGGTACGAGCAGTACTTC. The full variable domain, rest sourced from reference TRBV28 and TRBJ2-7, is DVKVTQSSRYLVKRTGEKVFLECVQDMDHENMFWYRQDPGLGLRLIYFSYDVKMKEKGDIPEGYSVSREKKERFSLILESASTNQTSMYLCASTDTSDRYEQYFGPGTRLTVT.

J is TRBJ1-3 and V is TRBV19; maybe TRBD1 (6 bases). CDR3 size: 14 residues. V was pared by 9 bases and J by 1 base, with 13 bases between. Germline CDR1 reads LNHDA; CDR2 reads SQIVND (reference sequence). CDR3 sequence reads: CASQQGNSGNTIYF. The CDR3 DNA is TGTGCCAGCCAACAGGGAAATTCTGGAAACACCATATATTTT.

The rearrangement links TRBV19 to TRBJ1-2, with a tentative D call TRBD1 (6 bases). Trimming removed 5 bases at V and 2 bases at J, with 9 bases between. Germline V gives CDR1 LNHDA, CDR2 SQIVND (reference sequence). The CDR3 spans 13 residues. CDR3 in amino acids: CASSYTGNYGYTF. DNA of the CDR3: TGTGCCAGTAGTTACACAGGGAACTATGGCTACACCTTC.

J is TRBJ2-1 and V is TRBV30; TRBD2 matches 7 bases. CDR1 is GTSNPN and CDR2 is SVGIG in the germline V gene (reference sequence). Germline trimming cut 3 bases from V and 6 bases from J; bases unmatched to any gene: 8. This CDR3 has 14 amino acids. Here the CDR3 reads CAWSDGREPNEQFF. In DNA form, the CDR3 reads TGTGCCTGGAGCGATGGGCGGGAGCCCAATGAGCAGTTCTTC.

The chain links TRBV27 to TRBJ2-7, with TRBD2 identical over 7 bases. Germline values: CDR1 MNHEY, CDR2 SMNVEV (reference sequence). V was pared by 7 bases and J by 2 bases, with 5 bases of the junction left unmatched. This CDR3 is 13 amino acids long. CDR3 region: CASMGDYTYEQYF. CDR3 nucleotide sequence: TGTGCCAGCATGGGGGACTATACCTACGAGCAGTACTTC.

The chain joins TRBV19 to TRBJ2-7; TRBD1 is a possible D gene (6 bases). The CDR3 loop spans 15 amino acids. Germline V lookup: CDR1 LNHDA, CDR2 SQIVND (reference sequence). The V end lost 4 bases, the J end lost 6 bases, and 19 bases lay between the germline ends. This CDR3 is CASSTGTRWAPEQYF. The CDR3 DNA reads TGTGCCAGTAGTACTGGGACACGCTGGGCACCCGAGCAGTACTTC.

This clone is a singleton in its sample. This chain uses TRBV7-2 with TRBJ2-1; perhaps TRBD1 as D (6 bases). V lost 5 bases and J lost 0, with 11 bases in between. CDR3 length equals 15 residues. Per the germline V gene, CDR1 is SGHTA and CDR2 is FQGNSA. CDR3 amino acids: CASSQRDISYNEQFF. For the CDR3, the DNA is TGTGCCAGCAGCCAACGGGACATCTCCTACAATGAGCAGTTCTTC. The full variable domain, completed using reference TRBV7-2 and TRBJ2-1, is GAGVSQSPSNKVTEKGKDVELRCDPISGHTALYWYRQSLGQGLEFLIYFQGNSAPDKSGLPSDRFSAERTGGSVSTLTIQRTQQEDSAVYLCASSQRDISYNEQFFGPGTRLTVL.

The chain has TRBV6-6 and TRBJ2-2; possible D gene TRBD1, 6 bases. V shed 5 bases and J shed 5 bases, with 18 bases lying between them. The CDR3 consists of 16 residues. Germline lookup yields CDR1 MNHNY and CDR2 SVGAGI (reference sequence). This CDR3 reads CASSLTGLQRTGELFF. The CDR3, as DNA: TGTGCCAGCAGTCTTACAGGGCTCCAAAGGACCGGGGAGCTGTTTTTT.

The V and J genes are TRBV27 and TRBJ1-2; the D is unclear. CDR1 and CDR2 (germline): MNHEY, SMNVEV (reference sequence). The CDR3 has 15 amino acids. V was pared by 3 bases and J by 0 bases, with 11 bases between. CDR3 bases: TGTGCCAGCAGTTTGGTAGCTCCCCCTAACTATGGCTACACCTTC. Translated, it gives CASSLVAPPNYGYTF.

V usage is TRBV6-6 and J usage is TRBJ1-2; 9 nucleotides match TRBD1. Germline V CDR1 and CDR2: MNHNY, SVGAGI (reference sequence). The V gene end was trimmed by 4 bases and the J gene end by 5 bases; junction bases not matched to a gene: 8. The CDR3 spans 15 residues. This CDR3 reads CASSSGDRVRYGYTF. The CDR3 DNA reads TGTGCCAGCAGTTCTGGGGACAGGGTGAGGTATGGCTACACCTTC.

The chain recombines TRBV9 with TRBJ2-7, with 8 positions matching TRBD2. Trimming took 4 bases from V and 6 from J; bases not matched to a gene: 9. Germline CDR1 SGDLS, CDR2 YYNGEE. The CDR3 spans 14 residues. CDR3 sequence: CASSPSGSVGEQYF. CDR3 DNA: TGTGCCAGCAGCCCCAGCGGGAGTGTCGGCGAGCAGTACTTC. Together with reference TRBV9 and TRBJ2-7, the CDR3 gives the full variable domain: DSGVTQTPKHLITATGQRVTLRCSPRSGDLSVYWYQQSLDQGLQFLIQYYNGEERAKGNILERFSAQQFPDLHSELNLSSLELGDSALYFCASSPSGSVGEQYFGPGTRLTVT.

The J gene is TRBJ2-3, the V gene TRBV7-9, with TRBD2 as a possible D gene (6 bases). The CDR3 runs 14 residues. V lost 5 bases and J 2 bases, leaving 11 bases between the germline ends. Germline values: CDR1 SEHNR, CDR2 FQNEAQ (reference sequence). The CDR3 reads CASSQGLSTDTQYF. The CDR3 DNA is TGTGCCAGCAGCCAAGGACTATCCACAGATACGCAGTATTTT.

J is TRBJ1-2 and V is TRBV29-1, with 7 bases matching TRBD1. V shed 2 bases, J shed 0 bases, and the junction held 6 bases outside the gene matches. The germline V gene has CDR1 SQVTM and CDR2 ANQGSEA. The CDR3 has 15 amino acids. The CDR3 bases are TGCAGCGTTGAAAACAACAGGGGAGCTAACTATGGCTACACCTTC. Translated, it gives CSVENNRGANYGYTF.

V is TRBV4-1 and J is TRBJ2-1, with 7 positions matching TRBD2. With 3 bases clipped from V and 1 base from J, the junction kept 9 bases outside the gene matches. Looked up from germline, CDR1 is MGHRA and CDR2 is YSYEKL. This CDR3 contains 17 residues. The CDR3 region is CASSHAFLGGSYNEQFF. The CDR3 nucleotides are TGCGCCAGCAGCCACGCCTTCTTGGGAGGGTCCTACAATGAGCAGTTCTTC.

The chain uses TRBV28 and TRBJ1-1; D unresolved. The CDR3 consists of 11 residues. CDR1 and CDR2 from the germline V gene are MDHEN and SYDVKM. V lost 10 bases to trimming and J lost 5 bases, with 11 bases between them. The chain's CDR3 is CATNPRTEAFF. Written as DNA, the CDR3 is TGTGCCACTAATCCACGGACTGAAGCTTTCTTT.